This entry lists 24 T cell receptor beta chains sequenced from one sample in a study of read filtering for tumor transcriptome and immune sequencing. From about 400 ng of RNA, a library with molecular barcoded alpha/delta and beta/gamma adaptors was made. A single record per CDR3 protein comes from TCRdb applying MiXCR to the reads. The sample holds approximately 61,000 distinct CDR3 sequences, around 21% seen once. Sequenced: a population of CD138-negative cells sorted from bone marrow. These receptors all come from a donor aged 40 or over with multiple myeloma.

J is TRBJ2-5 and V is TRBV13; D remains ambiguous. The V and J ends lost 3 bases and 2 bases respectively, with 7 bases between them. Germline loops: CDR1 PRHDT, CDR2 FYEKMQ (reference sequence). The CDR3 has 13 residues. The CDR3 loop is CASSLVWQETQYF. The CDR3 DNA is TGTGCCAGCAGCTTGGTCTGGCAAGAGACCCAGTACTTC.

About this clonotype: A much larger clone differs from this one at a single base, so this may be a read error. This rearrangement joins TRBV7-3 to TRBJ1-1; D may be TRBD1 (5 bases). V shed 6 bases and J shed 8 bases, with 16 bases lying between them. The germline V gene has CDR1 SGHTA and CDR2 FQGTGA. This CDR3 spans 13 amino acids. This CDR3 is CASRLYAGGEAFF. The CDR3 DNA sequence: TGTGCCAGCAGATTGTATGCTGGGGGGGAAGCTTTCTTT.

This clonotype has a count of ten or more. The genes are TRBV12-3 or TRBV12-4 and TRBJ1-6; D unresolved. The V and J ends lost 2 bases and 0 bases respectively, with 5 bases between them. The CDR3 is 15 amino acids. The CDR3 reads CASSLLGSYNSPLHF. DNA of the CDR3: TGTGCCAGCAGTTTACTGGGCTCCTATAATTCACCCCTCCACTTT.

This clonotype was detected a few times. The J gene is TRBJ1-2, the V gene TRBV6-1; maybe TRBD1 (5 bases). The germline V gene encodes CDR1 MNHNS and CDR2 SASEGT. V lost 3 bases, J lost 1 base, and 6 bases lay in between. This CDR3 contains 13 residues. The CDR3 protein is CASSERGNYGYTF. The CDR3 coding sequence is TGTGCCAGCAGTGAGAGGGGTAACTATGGCTACACCTTC.

This clonotype has just a few counts. The chain joins TRBV5-1 to TRBJ1-3, with D unresolved. The germline CDR1 and CDR2 sequences are SGHRS and YFSETQ. The length of the CDR3 is 15 residues. Trimming cost V 4 bases and J 0 bases, with 11 bases left between them. CDR3 DNA sequence: TGCGCCAGCAGCCCGCAAGGGTACTCTGGAAACACCATATATTTT. Translating gives CASSPQGYSGNTIYF.

The table lists this clonotype with many counts. The chain combines TRBV29-1 with TRBJ2-7; a weak D match, TRBD1 (5 bases). This CDR3 contains 13 residues. Per germline, CDR1 SQVTM and CDR2 ANQGSEA. V dropped 4 bases and J dropped 7 bases, with 17 bases sitting between them. CDR3 nucleotides: TGCAGCGTTGCGGTGAGACAGCAAACTGAGCAGTACTTC. As protein: CSVAVRQQTEQYF.

This clonotype was recorded a few times. V usage is TRBV15 and J usage is TRBJ1-2, with D perhaps matching TRBD1 (5 bases). The CDR3 covers 12 residues. Germline assignment: CDR1 LNHNV and CDR2 YYDKDF (reference sequence). V dropped 5 bases and J dropped 4 bases, with 8 bases sitting between them. Here the CDR3 reads CATSSGGYGYTF. CDR3 bases: TGTGCCACCAGCTCCGGGGGCTATGGCTACACCTTC.

This clonotype was detected ten times or more. The V call is TRBV29-1, the J call TRBJ1-1, with 11 bases fitting TRBD1. The CDR3 is 15 residues long. V trimming: 6 bases; J trimming: 5 bases; junction bases outside the gene matches: 11. Germline assignment: CDR1 SQVTM and CDR2 ANQGSEA. The CDR3 DNA reads TGCAGCGTGGCGGGACAGGGGGTTTCCTTTACTGAAGCTTTCTTT. It encodes CSVAGQGVSFTEAFF.

The sample holds many counts of this clonotype. The chain is built from TRBV7-6 and TRBJ2-2, with D hard to call. CDR1 and CDR2 from the germline V gene are SGHVS and FNYEAQ. V dropped 1 base and J dropped 2 bases, with 11 bases sitting between them. The CDR3 is 16 residues long. CDR3 in amino acids: CASSLGYNRNTGELFF. The CDR3 DNA follows: TGTGCCAGCAGCTTAGGGTATAACAGAAACACCGGGGAGCTGTTTTTT.

A word on this clonotype: A far larger clone is one base from this, pointing to a likely read error. In this CDR3 the conserved last residue, phenylalanine or tryptophan, is missing, so a read error is likely. The rearrangement uses TRBV7-9 and TRBJ2-5, with 9 bases that match TRBD1. V dropped 6 bases and J dropped 3; count of bases not matched to a gene: 8. The CDR3 consists of 15 residues. Germline CDR1 SEHNR, CDR2 FQNEAQ (reference sequence). The chain's CDR3 is CASRRYRDREETQYL. Here the CDR3 DNA reads TGTGCCAGCAGACGCTACCGGGACAGGGAAGAGACCCAGTACCTC.

This clonotype came up many times. The rearrangement uses TRBV28 and TRBJ1-5; TRBD1 matches 8 bases. The CDR3 length is 14 residues. Germline V CDR1 and CDR2: MDHEN, SYDVKM. The trim removed 10 bases at V and 2 bases at J, leaving 7 bases unmatched. The chain's CDR3 is CANAQGAGNQPQHF. The CDR3 DNA reads TGTGCCAACGCTCAGGGGGCTGGCAATCAGCCCCAGCATTTT.

The table lists this clonotype with many counts. This rearrangement joins TRBV14 to TRBJ1-1; D is ambiguous. CDR3 size: 13 residues. V lost 4 bases, J lost 8 bases, and 14 bases lay in between. CDR1 and CDR2 (germline): SGHDN, FVKESK. CDR3 sequence: CASSRRLTAEAFF. The CDR3 DNA reads TGTGCCAGCAGCCGACGACTCACAGCCGAAGCTTTCTTT.

This clonotype appeared a few times. This rearrangement joins TRBV12-3 or TRBV12-4 to TRBJ1-2, with a possible D match to TRBD1 (6 bases). V was cut by 3 bases and J by 7 bases, with 18 bases left in between. This CDR3 contains 15 residues. This CDR3 reads CASSLGATIAAGYTF. The DNA of the CDR3 is TGTGCCAGCAGTTTGGGGGCGACGATTGCGGCTGGCTACACCTTC.

This clonotype was counted ten times or more. This chain connects TRBV18 to TRBJ1-5; no clear D. Trimming shortened V by 3 bases and J by 5 bases, and 8 bases separated the two germline ends. The CDR3 sequence is 13 residues long. Per the germline V gene, CDR1 is KGHSH and CDR2 is LQKENI. The CDR3 coding sequence is TGTGCCAGCTCACCCAGCTCAGATCAGCCCCAGCATTTT. Protein product: CASSPSSDQPQHF. Together with reference TRBV18 and TRBJ1-5, the CDR3 gives the full variable domain: NAGVMQNPRHLVRRRGQEARLRCSPMKGHSHVYWYRQLPEEGLKFMVYLQKENIIDESGMPKERFSAEFPKEGPSILRIQQVVRGDSAAYFCASSPSSDQPQHFGDGTRLSIL.

The genes are TRBV20-1 and TRBJ2-1, with TRBD2 identical over 14 bases. V dropped 7 bases and J dropped 0; count of bases not matched to a gene: 8. Germline V CDR1 and CDR2: DFQATT, SNEGSKA (reference sequence). This CDR3 spans 17 amino acids. The CDR3 DNA sequence: TGCAGTGAAAGGGGACTAGCGGGGGAGAGCTCCTACAATGAGCAGTTCTTC. Its translation: CSERGLAGESSYNEQFF.

This clonotype occurred many times. The rearrangement joins TRBV29-1 to TRBJ2-1; 13 bases fit TRBD2. CDR1 and CDR2 from the germline V gene are SQVTM and ANQGSEA. The CDR3 is 16 residues long. Unmatched junction bases numbered 9, after V lost 7 bases and J lost 3 bases. CDR3 sequence reads: CSASGTSGEVYNEQFF. The CDR3 nucleotides are TGCAGCGCTTCCGGGACTAGCGGGGAAGTCTACAATGAGCAGTTCTTC.

This clonotype showed up just once. At one end the junction does not follow the germline gene, possibly because of a read error. The rearrangement links TRBV25-1 to TRBJ2-7, with D maybe TRBD1 (6 bases). The CDR3 is 14 residues long. In germline, CDR1 is MGHDK, CDR2 SYGVNS. The CDR3 here is CAGSSRTAPYEQYF. Written as DNA, the CDR3 is TGTGCCGGCAGTTCAAGGACAGCTCCCTACGAGCAGTACTTC.

There are many counts of this clonotype. The rearrangement uses TRBV5-1 and TRBJ2-5; D is unresolved. Germline V CDR1 and CDR2: SGHRS, YFSETQ. The CDR3 has 13 amino acids. V was clipped by 4 bases and J by 4 bases, with 11 bases between them. CDR3 loop: CASSKSAPETQYF. The DNA of the CDR3 is TGCGCCAGCAGCAAGTCGGCCCCAGAGACCCAGTACTTC.

This clonotype appeared many times. The genes are TRBV11-1 and TRBJ2-7, with D possibly matching TRBD1 (6 bases). CDR1 is SGHAT and CDR2 is FQDESV in the germline V gene (reference sequence). This CDR3 is built from 14 residues. V shed 3 bases and J shed 3 bases, with 12 bases lying between them. CDR3 sequence reads: CASSFDRTGYEQYF. The CDR3 DNA is TGTGCCAGCAGCTTTGACAGGACTGGCTACGAGCAGTACTTC.

This clonotype was found many times. V is TRBV3-1 and J is TRBJ2-2; D remains ambiguous. Deletions cut 0 bases from V and 8 bases from J, with 7 bases between. The length of the CDR3 is 13 residues. Per the germline V gene, CDR1 is LGHDT and CDR2 is YNNKEL (reference sequence). The CDR3 DNA is TGTGCCAGCAGCCAAGAAGCCCCAGGGGAGCTGTTTTTT. It translates to CASSQEAPGELFF.

This clonotype was detected ten times or more. The gene calls are TRBV7-2 and TRBJ2-7; maybe TRBD1 (6 bases). CDR3 length equals 14 residues. The V gene lost 5 bases and the J gene lost 5 bases, with 16 bases spanning the gap. Germline-derived CDR1 and CDR2 are SGHTA and FQGNSA. The CDR3 nucleotides are TGTGCCAGCAGCCCCGCGGTAGGGGGACACGAGCAGTACTTC. Translation: CASSPAVGGHEQYF.

This clonotype was observed a few times. The CDR3 nucleotides read TGCGCCAGCAGCCCGACCCGTTGGGGGGACAATGAGCAGTTCTTC. This encodes CASSPTRWGDNEQFF. The chain combines TRBV5-1 with TRBJ2-1; possible D gene TRBD2, 6 bases. Germline CDR1 reads SGHRS; CDR2 reads YFSETQ. This CDR3 comprises 15 residues. Deletions cut 4 bases from V and 5 bases from J, with 16 bases between. The complete variable domain, with remaining parts taken from reference TRBV5-1 and TRBJ2-1, reads KAGVTQTPRYLIKTRGQQVTLSCSPISGHRSVSWYQQTPGQGLQFLFEYFSETQRNKGNFPGRFSGRQFSNSRSEMNVSTLELGDSALYLCASSPTRWGDNEQFFGPGTRLTVL.

There are many counts of this clonotype. The chain has TRBV20-1 and TRBJ2-5, with TRBD2 matching over 7 bases. This CDR3 has 13 amino acids. Trimming took 0 bases from V and 9 from J; bases not matched to a gene: 7. CDR1 and CDR2 from the germline V gene are DFQATT and SNEGSKA (reference sequence). This chain's CDR3 is CSARDWEGRAQYF. The DNA for the CDR3 is TGCAGTGCTAGAGATTGGGAGGGGAGGGCCCAGTACTTC.

On this clonotype: This may be a read error, as it is one base from a much larger clone. The chain joins TRBV12-3 or TRBV12-4 to TRBJ2-5; TRBD2 matches at 9 bases. This CDR3 has 14 residues. The CDR3 region is CASSPGLAKKTQCF. CDR3 DNA: TGTGCCAGCAGCCCGGGACTAGCCAAGAAGACCCAGTGCTTC.